Listed below are T cell receptor beta chains from one sample, sequenced in a study of blood T cell repertoires in COVID-19. Produced via immunoSEQ multiplex PCR; TCRdb's table is partial and in-frame only. The sample has about 22,000 clones; around 90% are singletons. Sequencing used peripheral blood. Every receptor here comes from a man between 65 and 85 years old with acute or convalescent COVID-19. Each CDR3 is given with its conserved first and last residue. The D gene is left open where the match is weak. Not all rows give a size; the values are once, few, many and, for expanded clones, a class.

D,size,J,V,CDR3,DNA
TRBD2,-,TRBJ2-3,TRBV9,CASSVEGLAGTDTQYF,TGTGCCAGCAGCGTAGAGGGACTAGCGGGAACAGATACGCAGTATTTT
-,-,TRBJ2-7,TRBV18,CASSLTAGSGYEQYF,TGTGCCAGCTCACTGACTGCAGGTAGCGGCTACGAGCAGTACTTC
TRBD1,-,TRBJ2-7,TRBV12-3/TRBV12-4,CASSGDRGYEQYF,TGTGCCAGCAGTGGGGACAGGGGCTACGAGCAGTACTTC
TRBD2,once,TRBJ2-7,TRBV29-1,CSVGALARTGELRTSGSSYEQYF,TGCAGCGTTGGGGCTTTGGCTAGGACAGGGGAGTTAAGGACTAGCGGGAGCTCCTACGAGCAGTACTTC
-,few,TRBJ1-3,TRBV5-6,CASSLVSYSGNTIYF,TGTGCCAGCAGCTTGGTCTCCTACTCTGGAAACACCATATATTTT
-,-,TRBJ1-5,TRBV6-6,CASSYQQPNQPQHF,TGTGCCAGCAGTTACCAACAGCCGAATCAGCCCCAGCATTTT
-,-,TRBJ2-7,TRBV28,CASSRARAGIYEQYF,TGTGCCAGCAGCCGCGCCCGGGCGGGGATCTACGAGCAGTACTTC
-,-,TRBJ1-2,TRBV5-6,CASSLDPVSGYTF,TGTGCCAGCAGCTTGGACCCCGTCAGTGGCTACACCTTC
-,-,TRBJ1-1,TRBV5-5,CASSSLDTQTEAFF,TGTGCCAGCAGCTCCTTGGACACACAGACTGAAGCTTTCTTT
-,-,TRBJ2-2,TRBV6-2/TRBV6-3,CASSLYPGRGFGELFF,TGTGCCAGCAGTCTATATCCGGGCCGGGGGTTTGGGGAGCTGTTTTTT
-,-,TRBJ1-2,TRBV2,CASSGQATNYGYTF,TGTGCCAGCAGTGGGCAGGCAACTAACTATGGCTACACCTTC
-,-,TRBJ2-1,TRBV7-2,CASSLEASLRSNEQFF,TGTGCCAGCAGCTTAGAGGCTAGCTTGAGGTCCAATGAGCAGTTCTTC
-,-,TRBJ1-4,TRBV4-3,CASSQDRVANEKLFF,TGCGCCAGCAGCCAAGACAGGGTAGCTAATGAAAAACTGTTTTTT
TRBD1,-,TRBJ1-6,TRBV28,CASSLISGGNSPLHF,TGTGCCAGCAGTTTAATTTCAGGGGGGAATTCACCCCTCCACTTT
TRBD2,-,TRBJ2-1,TRBV28,CASTPIGTILNEQFF,TGTGCCAGCACCCCGATAGGGACTATACTCAATGAGCAGTTCTTC
-,-,TRBJ2-3,TRBV5-4,CASSSPGAEGTDTQYF,TGTGCCAGCAGCTCGCCCGGAGCTGAGGGTACAGATACGCAGTATTTT
TRBD1,-,TRBJ1-4,TRBV10-3,CAISATGGQANEKLFF,TGTGCCATCAGCGCGACAGGGGGCCAGGCTAATGAAAAACTGTTTTTT
-,-,TRBJ2-6,TRBV2,CASTVAGANVLTF,TGTGCCAGCACGGTGGCTGGGGCCAACGTCCTGACTTTC
-,-,TRBJ1-2,TRBV28,CASSSSYGYTF,TGTGCCAGCAGTTCCAGCTATGGCTACACCTTC
-,-,TRBJ2-1,TRBV6-2/TRBV6-3,CASSFARSSYNEQFF,TGTGCCAGCAGTTTTGCTCGGAGCTCCTACAATGAGCAGTTCTTC
-,-,TRBJ2-1,TRBV24-1,CATSDFADLDNEQFF,TGTGCCACCAGTGATTTCGCGGATTTAGACAATGAGCAGTTCTTC
-,-,TRBJ2-7,TRBV3-1/TRBV3-2,CASSQGLGDYEQYF,TGTGCCAGCAGCCAAGGGCTAGGCGACTACGAGCAGTACTTC
TRBD1,-,TRBJ2-7,TRBV28,CASQKPGQGVYEQYF,TGTGCCAGCCAAAAACCGGGACAGGGGGTCTACGAGCAGTACTTC
TRBD1,-,TRBJ2-4,TRBV27,CASSSLGQGSNIQYF,TGTGCCAGCAGTTCCCTGGGACAGGGGTCGAACATTCAGTACTTC
-,-,TRBJ1-5,TRBV19,CASSTTGHSNQPQHF,TGTGCCAGTAGTACAACAGGGCATAGCAATCAGCCCCAGCATTTT
TRBD2,-,TRBJ2-7,TRBV6-4,CASSPTSGGPLGEQYF,TGTGCCAGCAGTCCCACTAGCGGGGGGCCCTTGGGGGAGCAGTACTTC
-,-,TRBJ2-2,TRBV5-8,CASRLAWQTNTGELFF,TGTGCCAGCAGGCTGGCTTGGCAAACGAACACCGGGGAGCTGTTTTTT
TRBD2,-,TRBJ2-5,TRBV6-2/TRBV6-3,CASSYPRLGGGFQETQYF,TGTGCCAGCAGTTACCCCCGCCTCGGCGGGGGGTTTCAAGAGACCCAGTACTTC
-,-,TRBJ1-5,TRBV6-2/TRBV6-3,CASSPLKGAQPQHF,TGTGCCAGCAGTCCCCTTAAAGGGGCTCAGCCCCAGCATTTT
-,-,TRBJ1-6,TRBV4-1,CASSQQGSSYNSPLHF,TGCGCCAGCAGCCAGCAGGGGAGCTCCTATAATTCACCCCTCCACTTT
-,-,TRBJ1-1,TRBV6-2/TRBV6-3,CASSRDMNTEAFF,TGTGCCAGCAGCCGGGACATGAACACTGAAGCTTTCTTT
TRBD1,-,TRBJ2-5,TRBV6-6,CASRTGMETQYF,TGTGCCAGCAGGACAGGGATGGAGACCCAGTACTTC
TRBD2,-,TRBJ2-1,TRBV9,CASSESGTSATYNEQFF,TGTGCCAGCAGCGAAAGTGGGACTAGCGCTACCTACAATGAGCAGTTCTTC
TRBD1,once,TRBJ1-5,TRBV6-5,CASSYGTGASNQPQHF,TGTGCCAGCAGTTACGGGACAGGCGCTAGCAATCAGCCCCAGCATTTT
-,-,TRBJ2-5,TRBV28,CASSPSGGHVETQYF,TGTGCCAGCAGCCCTTCGGGGGGACATGTAGAGACCCAGTACTTC
TRBD1,-,TRBJ1-5,TRBV3-1/TRBV3-2,CASSRGQGGYQPQHF,TGTGCCAGCAGCCGGGGACAGGGGGGGTATCAGCCCCAGCATTTT
TRBD2,-,TRBJ2-1,TRBV5-6,CASSSTSGTLWNEQFF,TGTGCCAGCAGTTCGACTAGCGGGACGTTATGGAATGAGCAGTTCTTC
TRBD2,-,TRBJ2-7,TRBV5-1,CASSLELAEEQYF,TGCGCCAGCAGCTTGGAACTAGCGGAAGAGCAGTACTTC
-,-,TRBJ2-7,TRBV29-1,CSVVRQYEQYF,TGCAGCGTTGTCAGGCAATACGAGCAGTACTTC
-,-,TRBJ1-1,TRBV6-2/TRBV6-3,CASSYRGVTEAFF,TGTGCCAGCAGTTATCGGGGGGTCACTGAAGCTTTCTTT
TRBD2,once,TRBJ2-1,TRBV11-2,CASSLEWGGGYNEQFF,TGTGCCAGCAGCCTTGAATGGGGCGGGGGTTACAATGAGCAGTTCTTC
-,-,TRBJ1-4,TRBV7-2,CASSPGQPSDEKLFF,TGTGCCAGCAGCCCGGGACAACCCTCGGATGAAAAACTGTTTTTT
TRBD1,-,TRBJ1-5,TRBV28,CASSWTGEFQPQHF,TGTGCCAGCAGTTGGACAGGGGAATTTCAGCCCCAGCATTTT
TRBD1,few,TRBJ1-5,TRBV28,CASIRQGASNQPQHF,TGTGCCAGCATCCGACAGGGGGCTAGCAATCAGCCCCAGCATTTT
TRBD2,-,TRBJ2-1,TRBV6-4,CASSFASGGANEQFF,TGTGCCAGCAGTTTTGCTAGCGGGGGGGCAAATGAGCAGTTCTTC
-,-,TRBJ1-1,TRBV7-9,CASKPPMNTEAFF,TGTGCCAGCAAGCCCCCCATGAACACTGAAGCTTTCTTT
-,-,TRBJ1-1,TRBV28,CASSLEGGGRGAFF,TGTGCCAGCAGTTTAGAAGGAGGGGGGAGGGGAGCTTTCTTT
TRBD2,-,TRBJ2-7,TRBV7-2,CASSSQLAGGREQYF,TGTGCCAGCAGCTCTCAACTAGCGGGAGGGAGGGAGCAGTACTTC
TRBD2,few,TRBJ2-1,TRBV5-1,CASSTRLARDNEQFF,TGCGCCAGCAGTACCCGACTAGCGCGCGACAATGAGCAGTTCTTC
TRBD1,-,TRBJ1-2,TRBV28,CASSLEQGAYGYTF,TGTGCCAGCAGTTTAGAGCAGGGGGCCTATGGCTACACCTTC
-,-,TRBJ1-2,TRBV5-1,CASSPSVLSTSNYGYTF,TGCGCCAGCAGCCCTTCCGTTCTTTCGACTTCAAACTATGGCTACACCTTC
TRBD1,once,TRBJ1-2,TRBV7-2,CASSLGQGVGYGYTF,TGTGCCAGCAGCCTAGGACAGGGTGTAGGCTATGGCTACACCTTC
TRBD2,once,TRBJ2-1,TRBV11-2,CASSLTGGGSYNEQFF,TGTGCCAGCAGCTTAACCGGCGGGGGCTCCTACAATGAGCAGTTCTTC
-,-,TRBJ1-1,TRBV18,CASSPPRGTEAFF,TGTGCCAGCTCACCACCGCGGGGCACTGAAGCTTTCTTT
TRBD1,-,TRBJ2-7,TRBV7-9,CASTKPGQGHYEQYF,TGTGCCAGCACCAAGCCGGGACAGGGGCATTACGAGCAGTACTTC
-,-,TRBJ2-5,TRBV7-7,CASSLGRTAKETQYF,TGTGCCAGCAGCCTTGGGCGGACAGCAAAAGAGACCCAGTACTTC
-,-,TRBJ2-7,TRBV4-1,CASSQDLSGAIYEQYF,TGCGCCAGCAGCCAAGACCTTAGCGGTGCCATCTACGAGCAGTACTTC
-,-,TRBJ1-1,TRBV2,CASTQQGMNTEAFF,TGTGCCAGCACCCAGCAGGGCATGAACACTGAAGCTTTCTTT
-,-,TRBJ1-2,TRBV6-5,CASRWGGEDYGYTF,TGTGCCAGCAGGTGGGGAGGGGAGGACTATGGCTACACCTTC